This paragraph covers one T cell receptor (beta chain) sequence. The antigen remains undetermined. This PCR relied on a set of 60 Vbeta primers and 13 Jbeta primers. The data were produced by immunoSEQ multiplex PCR, yet TCRdb's version contains in-frame clones alone and is incomplete. The repertoire table contains around 210,000 clones. J was trimmed by 6 bases and V by 6 bases; bases with no gene match: 13. Germline CDR1 is MNHEY and CDR2 is SMNVEV (reference sequence). CDR3 length: 16 residues. These data come from a study of cytomegalovirus exposure and HLA in healthy donors. Study-level points and caveats: Some V segments, TRBV6-2 and TRBV6-3 among them, were indistinguishable and were therefore excluded.

Sequencing was carried out using PBMCs. The chain joins TRBV27 to TRBJ1-5; 8 bases line up with TRBD1. The clonotype comes from a girl aged 2 to 10 in good health and CMV-seropositive. The CDR3 protein is CASSPGGRGPTQPQHF. The DNA of the CDR3 is TGTGCCAGCAGCCCGGGGGGCAGGGGGCCTACTCAGCCCCAGCATTTT.